The TCR beta chain described here comes from a study of graft-versus-host responses after intestinal transplantation. On this clone: The antigen remains undetermined.

Assay: immunoSEQ multiplex PCR; the TCRdb copy retains only in-frame clones and omits some. The table shows some 100,000 clones, with about 90% occurring only once. Germline CDR1 ENHRY, CDR2 SYGVKD. Trimming took 2 bases from V and 5 from J; bases not matched to a gene: 9. This CDR3 spans 16 amino acids. This receptor was taken from a human donor who was the organ donor for an intestinal transplant. Sequencing used unstimulated CD4+ T cells sorted from spleen or lymph node cells, obtained before transplant. The J gene is TRBJ2-7, the V gene TRBV10-3, with TRBD1 matching over 10 bases. This chain's CDR3 is CAISEGGGTGVHEQYF. The CDR3, as DNA: TGTGCCATCAGTGAGGGTGGAGGGACAGGGGTCCACGAGCAGTACTTC.